The 5 T cell receptor beta chains given below trace back to one sample, sequenced in a study of monozygotic twins with inflammatory bowel disease. TCRdb re-called the 5' RACE reads and gives one entry per CDR3 protein, without DNA. The table lists fewer than 550,000 distinct CDR3 sequences, with around 2.3% in the top ten. Sequenced: blood. These TCRs come from a human donor with ulcerative colitis or Crohn's disease, or a healthy co-twin of an affected twin (not recorded which).

This chain uses TRBV27 with TRBJ2-3; the TCRdb D gene call, TRBD2, has no DNA to confirm it. Germline loops: CDR1 MNHEY, CDR2 SMNVEV (reference sequence). This CDR3 has 16 residues. The CDR3 protein is CASSLGLAGGPDTQYF.

The rearrangement uses TRBV20-1 and TRBJ1-6; TCRdb indicates TRBD1, and absent DNA this call remains unverified. Germline V gives CDR1 DFQATT, CDR2 SNEGSKA (reference sequence). The CDR3 totals 13 residues. The CDR3 protein is CSASRTGNSPLHF.

V and J are TRBV4-3 and TRBJ2-3; TCRdb indicates TRBD2, and absent DNA this call remains unverified. CDR1 is LGHNA, CDR2 YSLEER, per germline. CDR3 size: 18 residues. The CDR3 is CASSQDRASGSTTDTQYF.

The chain has TRBV4-3 and TRBJ1-6; with no DNA, the TCRdb D assignment of TRBD1 cannot be verified. The germline gives CDR1 LGHNA, CDR2 YSLEER. The CDR3 covers 14 residues. The CDR3 spells CASSQESGSSPLHF.

The chain recombines TRBV5-1 with TRBJ2-1; TCRdb's D gene call, TRBD1, goes unchecked for lack of DNA. CDR1 and CDR2 from the germline V gene are SGHRS and YFSETQ. CDR3 size: 22 residues. The chain's CDR3 is CASSHFGAGTGIMGSSYNEQFF.